This record covers a single T cell receptor beta chain. The clone's antigen remains unknown. No much larger clonotype is one base removed from it; base qualities were not supplied. The sample is drawn from a study of T cell responses to AZD1222 COVID-19 vaccine (dated by TCRdb to about 2021). At the level of the whole study: TCR sequencing covered over 230 trial participants: 207 given two doses of AZD1222 and some 25 given two doses of MenACWY control vaccine. Trial participants were enrolled by age into 18-55, 56-69 and 70-plus year subgroups, with about 150, 28 and 57 TCR-sequenced participants respectively. General study outcomes and caveats: After two AZD1222 doses, both the breadth and the depth of spike-specific TCRs were significantly higher than at day 0 and than in MenACWY recipients. Most participants were white British and females outnumbered males, and the authors suggested that clonal diversity may have been underestimated. Because no day 14 peak-response samples were available, repertoires were characterized only after the peak T cell response. The vaccine-associated CD4 TCRs covered the entire spike protein, and the dominant responses fell in regions 160-218 and 743-854. Reportedly, close to half of the unique spike-specific TCRs recognized epitopes lying outside the regions that are mutated in the B.1.351 and B.1.1.7 variants. Only a handful of AZD1222 recipients were SARS-CoV-2 seropositive at baseline, limiting conclusions about previously exposed vaccinees. In the small 56-69-year group, the increase in depth fell short of significance, most likely because of low power.

The CDR3 regions of human TCRbeta chains were analyzed by immunosequencing. From the authors' description of their analysis: TCRs in the repertoires were compared against a reference library of SARS-CoV-2-specific TCRs that had been generated with the MIRA antigen-specificity platform. Breadth was defined as the fraction of unique TCRs that were SARS-CoV-2-associated, and depth was defined as the fraction of total T cells that were SARS-CoV-2-associated. Each spike-specific TCR was assigned to its reactive spike region and to a CD4 or CD8 class using the MIRA data. Log10-transformed breadth and depth values were compared by one-way ANOVA with Sidak's multiple comparisons tests. The clones in this table, taken by TCRdb from immuneACCESS, are in-frame only. Not every clone is retained; where verified, under half of the shortfall comes from an unresolved V gene, and the cause of the rest is unknown. The V and J calls and the clone size are those of that table, but D and trimming were determined from the DNA. The sample contains 84,000 or so clones, nearly 90% of them found a single time. Approximately 4.7% of the sample is in the top ten clones.

The time point label, read with the paper, signifies: baseline before first vaccination. The treatment or condition label corresponds to: meningococcal conjugate vaccine given as trial control. Samples from vaccinated people were obtained from the UK trials COV001 and COV002, which included a single-blind randomized controlled phase 2/3 trial of AZD1222 (ChAdOx1 nCoV-19) in healthy adults. Trial participant PBMC samples were collected at day 0 and day 28 after the second dose for TCRbeta chain sequencing. This receptor was identified in an adult in good health. The specimen was peripheral blood, collected on day 0 of MenACWY control vaccination.

The base sequence is TGTGCCAGCTCCCTGACGTATCAAGATACGCAGTATTTT. It translates as CASSLTYQDTQYF. The rearrangement joined TRBV9 to TRBJ2-3; the D gene cannot be named for sure. The germline V gene encodes CDR1 SGDLS and CDR2 YYNGEE. The germline ends are 14 bases apart after V is trimmed by 7 bases and J by 5 bases. The CDR3 numbers 13 residues from cysteine through phenylalanine. Only the CDR3 DNA stays, 39 bases, in frame from base 1.